The sequence of this T cell receptor (beta chain) was determined in a study of blood T cell repertoires in COVID-19. This CDR3 contains 10 residues. Germline V lookup: CDR1 SQVTM, CDR2 ANQGSEA. V was clipped by 6 bases and J by 5 bases, with 7 bases between them. Assignments of participants to cohorts depended upon their own reported clinical history. Each recovered donor of Cohort 3 presented with two negative PCRs, clearance, or symptom resolution. Original methodology: Estimates of nucleated cell counts were drawn from the amplification of reference gene primers. The method was immunoSEQ multiplex PCR; TCRdb's version includes in-frame clones alone and lacks a portion of them. That table supplies the V and J calls and clone size; D and trimming were determined from the DNA. The sample carries around 300,000 clones, 75% to 90% recorded once.

The material sequenced was PBMCs or T cells enriched from blood (not recorded which). The chain combines TRBV29-1 with TRBJ2-5; D might be TRBD2 (5 bases). The TCR sequence derives from a woman aged 18-29 years who had recovered from COVID-19. The CDR3 spells CSVRVETQYF. CDR3 nucleotides: TGCAGCGTGAGGGTGGAGACCCAGTACTTC.